This T cell receptor beta chain is from a study of vaccination and CD4 T cells after COVID-19. Noted treatment: approximately 11-day PBMC culture with coronavirus spike peptide pools or control peptides (ViraFEST assay). From the unexposed donor, CD4+ T cells were collected ahead of the COVID-19 pandemic (2011-2018). At the Johns Hopkins FTIC core, DNA taken from cultured CD4+ T cells was sequenced by way of the Oncomine TCR Beta short-read assay. MiXCR, applied by TCRdb to the PCR reads, yields one record per CDR3 protein. The table shows roughly 7,900 distinct CDR3 sequences, with 36% occurring only once. Turning to this clonotype: Its antigen is currently unknown.

The TCR comes from a human donor in good health. Sequences were obtained from CD4+ T cells from blood, cultured in vitro.

The CDR3 protein is CSAWPGQIQETQYF. The CDR3 DNA sequence: TGCAGTGCCTGGCCCGGACAGATCCAAGAGACCCAGTACTTC. The chain carries TRBV20-1 and TRBJ2-5, with D possibly matching TRBD1 (6 bases). Germline V gene data show CDR1 as DFQATT and CDR2 as SNEGSKA (reference sequence). This CDR3 spans 14 amino acids. V lost 6 bases, J lost 1 base, and 15 bases lay in between.